The entry that follows covers one T cell receptor beta chain sequence. Its antigen target is currently unknown. Compared with germline, one end of the junction differs, possibly owing to a read error. The CDR3 contains 12 residues, cysteine and phenylalanine counted. Left in the record is the CDR3 DNA by itself, 36 bases read in frame from the first base. A second Seattle source provided samples from volunteer blood donors who had recovered from COVID-19. The collaborating institutions used their own protocols to collect whole blood in K2EDTA tubes. For TCRbeta analysis, collaborators shipped samples in one of three forms: frozen whole blood, isolated PBMCs, or DNA extracted from either of those sample types. TCRbeta CDR3 regions were amplified from genomic DNA by means of the immunoSEQ Assay, a bias-controlled multiplex PCR. On the study's bioinformatics: Within the assay, amplification of reference gene primers was used to estimate how many nucleated cells each sample contained. To quantify the absolute abundance of each unique TCRbeta CDR3 rearrangement, sequence reads were collapsed and filtered. For each sample, productive Simpson clonality was calculated as the square root of Simpson's diversity index across productive rearrangements. Imported from immuneACCESS, the table was reduced by TCRdb to in-frame sequences with V and J called. These copies leave out some clones; in studies compared against another copy, an unresolved V gene accounts for under half, and the cause of the remainder is not known. V, J and clone size reflect that table, while D and trimming were determined from the DNA. The sample includes some 240,000 clones, with roughly 87% observed a single time. The ten top clones hold just over 7% of the sample.

The entry originates in a study of blood T cell repertoires in COVID-19 (dated by TCRdb to the early 2020s). Describing the broader study: The collaborator samples originated in the United States, Italy and Spain and spanned the acute and convalescent phases of COVID-19. The prospective study material was composed of cDNA or gDNA derived from T cells, B-cell-depleted T cells, or PBMCs. Subjects who had been exposed to COVID-19, were actively infected with it, or had recovered from it provided the deeply sampled blood TCRbeta repertoires that made up the dataset. A freely available public database, intended as a resource for researchers studying the immune response to SARS-CoV-2, is where the repertoires were released. The samples were drawn from the first 160 participants of the ongoing ImmuneRACE study and from over 950 subjects provided by 6 global collaborators. A de-identified subject ID, COVID-19 status, age in years and sex were almost always included in the sample metadata. Where HLA class I and class II types were available, the types were taken from metadata supplied by the sample provider, not from assay-based typing. The paper as a whole reports these results and caveats: Clinical and demographic metadata were provided uncurated, with the amount varying by source and participant.

What was sequenced was peripheral blood. This TCR derives from a man between 60 and 70 years old who had recovered from COVID-19. In this chain, TRBV12-3 or TRBV12-4 is recombined with TRBJ1-3, and 10 junction bases match TRBD1. The DNA reads TGTGCCAGCAGTTCAAACCCCGGGACAGGGGATTTT. Its translation reads: CASSSNPGTGDF.